The 25 T cell receptor beta chains listed next were all sequenced from one sample in a study of siplizumab effects on memory and regulatory T cells. Clones were sequenced by immunoSEQ multiplex PCR, and TCRdb holds only the in-frame ones, with some missing. The table has 95,000 to 130,000 clones, less than 95% seen once. The material sequenced was non-Treg CD4+ T cells sorted from blood. The receptors derive from a human donor in good health.

CDR3 residues: CASSLPPGTEAFF. The CDR3 DNA is TGTGCCAGCAGCCTCCCTCCGGGCACTGAAGCTTTCTTT. The chain links TRBV7-2 to TRBJ1-1; D unresolved. The germline V and J ends were trimmed by 5 bases and 4 bases, with 11 bases remaining between them. CDR3 length: 13 amino acids. Germline-derived CDR1 and CDR2 are SGHTA and FQGNSA.

The rearrangement links TRBV19 to TRBJ2-2, with TRBD1 as a possible D gene (5 bases). Germline loops: CDR1 LNHDA, CDR2 SQIVND (reference sequence). The CDR3 covers 16 residues. V lost 6 bases and J lost 0, with 14 bases in between. CDR3 sequence: CASRRSARANTGELFF. The CDR3, as DNA: TGTGCCAGTAGACGGTCGGCCAGGGCGAACACCGGGGAGCTGTTTTTT.

This chain joins TRBV4-2 and TRBJ2-1, with D possibly TRBD1 on 5 matching bases. This CDR3 has 14 amino acids. Trimming left V 5 bases short and J 12 bases short, with 20 bases between. The germline gives CDR1 LGHNA, CDR2 YNFKEQ. The chain's CDR3 is CASSFKGLLKVQFF. The DNA for the CDR3 is TGTGCCAGCAGCTTCAAGGGGCTTTTAAAGGTGCAGTTCTTC.

The CDR3 DNA follows: TGTGCCAGCAGCTGGCCAACTAGCGGGAGCTCCTACAATGAGCAGTTCTTC. It translates to CASSWPTSGSSYNEQFF. The chain has TRBV7-2 and TRBJ2-1; 11 nucleotides agree with TRBD2. Trimming took 4 bases from V and 0 from J; bases not matched to a gene: 5. The CDR3 runs to 17 residues. Germline values: CDR1 SGHTA, CDR2 FQGNSA.

This chain connects TRBV18 to TRBJ2-7, with 9 nucleotides matching TRBD2. V shed 3 bases, J shed 0 bases, and the junction held 6 bases outside the gene matches. Germline V gene data show CDR1 as KGHSH and CDR2 as LQKENI. The CDR3 length is 16 residues. CDR3 amino acids: CASSPLSGGSSYEQYF. DNA for the CDR3: TGTGCCAGCTCACCCTTAAGCGGGGGGTCCTCCTACGAGCAGTACTTC. Complete variable domain (other parts from reference TRBV18 and TRBJ2-7): NAGVMQNPRHLVRRRGQEARLRCSPMKGHSHVYWYRQLPEEGLKFMVYLQKENIIDESGMPKERFSAEFPKEGPSILRIQQVVRGDSAAYFCASSPLSGGSSYEQYFGPGTRLTVT.

This chain connects TRBV19 to TRBJ2-7, with 8 bases lining up with TRBD1. Germline lookup yields CDR1 LNHDA and CDR2 SQIVND (reference sequence). With V trimmed by 5 bases and J by 0 bases, 6 bases remained unmatched. The CDR3 has 15 amino acids. The CDR3 is CASSLGQGNSYEQYF. In DNA form, the CDR3 reads TGTGCCAGTAGTCTTGGACAGGGAAACTCCTACGAGCAGTACTTC.

This sequence joins TRBV6-1 and TRBJ1-2; no reliable D call. Trimming took 7 bases from V and 2 from J, leaving 11 bases between them. The CDR3 has 13 residues. From germline, CDR1 is MNHNS and CDR2 SASEGT. The CDR3 DNA is TGTGCCAGCACCCCAGACTTCAACTATGGCTACACCTTC. Its translation is CASTPDFNYGYTF.

This clone was seen only once. The CDR3 region has the DNA TGTGCCAGCAGGCCCCTAGCGGGGGCGAACTACGAGCAGTACTTC. Translation: CASRPLAGANYEQYF. The chain carries TRBV5-6 and TRBJ2-7, with TRBD2 matching 10 bases. Unmatched junction bases numbered 8, after V lost 5 bases and J lost 3 bases. This CDR3 is 15 amino acids long. Germline assignment: CDR1 SGHDT and CDR2 YYEEEE.

The chain uses TRBV28 and TRBJ2-7; D could derive from TRBD1 or TRBD2 (5 bases each). Germline loops: CDR1 MDHEN, CDR2 SYDVKM. V lost 2 bases and J 2 bases, leaving 13 bases between the germline ends. CDR3 size: 15 residues. The DNA of the CDR3 is TGTGCCAGCAGTTTAACGGGGCGATCTACCTACGAGCAGTACTTC. Amino acids: CASSLTGRSTYEQYF.

This chain connects TRBV6-5 to TRBJ2-1; D is ambiguous. CDR3 length equals 11 residues. V lost 4 bases, J lost 9 bases, and 7 bases lay in between. Germline V gene lookup returns CDR1 MNHEY and CDR2 SVGAGI. The CDR3: CASSWSGEQFF. CDR3 coding DNA: TGTGCCAGCAGTTGGTCAGGTGAGCAGTTCTTC.

The chain links TRBV14 to TRBJ2-7, with D tentatively TRBD1 (5 bases). CDR1 and CDR2 (germline): SGHDN, FVKESK. V was trimmed by 4 bases and J by 3 bases, leaving 7 bases between them. The CDR3 covers 12 residues. The CDR3 nucleotides are TGTGCCAGCAGCCGGGGCCGCTACGAGCAGTACTTC. Amino acid sequence: CASSRGRYEQYF.

The chain carries TRBV30 and TRBJ2-3, with D possibly matching TRBD1 (5 bases). Germline-derived CDR1 and CDR2 are GTSNPN and SVGIG (reference sequence). Between the trimmed V and J ends, which lost 0 bases and 4 bases, there was a span of 14 bases. This CDR3 is built from 15 residues. In nucleotides, the CDR3 is TGTGCCTGGAGTGTTCAGGGCGGAATGGCAGATACGCAGTATTTT. It encodes CAWSVQGGMADTQYF.

DNA for the CDR3: TGTGCCAGCAGCCTAGGCGGGACAATCTACGAGCAGTACTTC. It translates to CASSLGGTIYEQYF. The chain is built from TRBV7-8 and TRBJ2-7; the D call may be TRBD1 or TRBD2 (6 bases each). The CDR3 runs 14 residues. The germline CDR1 and CDR2 sequences are SGHVS and FQNEAQ. The V and J ends lost 5 bases and 3 bases respectively, with 14 bases between them.

The chain joins TRBV5-1 to TRBJ2-3; D is possibly TRBD2 (6 bases). This CDR3 region has 15 residues. Trimming took off 2 bases at V and 0 bases at J, with 10 bases between the two ends. Germline-derived CDR1 and CDR2 are SGHRS and YFSETQ. The CDR3 loop is CASSFPAGSTDTQYF. As DNA, the CDR3 is TGCGCCAGCAGCTTTCCAGCGGGCAGCACAGATACGCAGTATTTT.

The CDR3 sequence is CASSATRTGVAFF. CDR3 coding DNA: TGTGCCAGCAGTGCAACCCGGACAGGGGTGGCTTTCTTT. The chain carries TRBV27 and TRBJ1-1, with 9 bases matching TRBD1. The J segment lost 11 bases and the V segment lost 5 bases, leaving 9 bases of the junction unmatched. The CDR3 extends over 13 amino acids. Germline CDR1 reads MNHEY; CDR2 reads SMNVEV (reference sequence).

CDR3 protein: CASSQRRRGWNYNEQFF. The CDR3 DNA reads as TGCGCCAGCAGTCAGAGGAGACGCGGATGGAACTACAATGAGCAGTTCTTC. The chain joins TRBV23-1 to TRBJ2-1, with D unclear. TRBV23-1 falls under the ORF class, with uncertain function. V lost 3 bases to trimming and J lost 3 bases, with 18 bases between them. The CDR3 is 17 residues long.

The chain is built from TRBV6-1 and TRBJ1-5; tentatively, D is TRBD1 (5 bases). This CDR3 has 15 amino acids. Germline values: CDR1 MNHNS, CDR2 SASEGT. Deletions cut 1 base from V and 0 bases from J, with 7 bases between. The CDR3 DNA follows: TGTGCCAGCAGTGAAGGACAGCATAGCAATCAGCCCCAGCATTTT. Its protein product is CASSEGQHSNQPQHF.

The CDR3 DNA sequence: TGTGCCAGCTCTAGGTCGGACACAGGGTCCCCCAACTATGGCTACACCTTC. This gives the protein CASSRSDTGSPNYGYTF. V usage is TRBV6-4 and J usage is TRBJ1-2; tentatively, D is TRBD1 (6 bases). V was pared by 8 bases and J by 2 bases, with 24 bases between. The CDR3 has 17 amino acids. Looked up from germline, CDR1 is MRHNA and CDR2 is SNTAGT.

The CDR3 protein is CASSFAPIYGYTF. DNA of the CDR3: TGTGCCAGCAGTTTCGCCCCGATCTATGGCTACACCTTC. The chain employs TRBV28 and TRBJ1-2; D uncertain. Germline CDR1 MDHEN, CDR2 SYDVKM. V lost 3 bases and J lost 4, with 9 bases in between. The CDR3 runs to 13 residues.

The chain has TRBV18 and TRBJ2-3; 8 bases match TRBD1. The CDR3 length is 15 residues. V dropped 3 bases and J dropped 1; count of bases not matched to a gene: 3. Germline CDR1 reads KGHSH; CDR2 reads LQKENI. CDR3 in DNA: TGTGCCAGCTCACCGACACAGGGGGGCACAGATACGCAGTATTTT. It yields the protein CASSPTQGGTDTQYF.

This chain joins TRBV18 and TRBJ1-5; D is ambiguous. The germline gives CDR1 KGHSH, CDR2 LQKENI. The CDR3 consists of 13 residues. With 8 bases removed from V and 7 bases from J, the gap between germline ends came to 15 bases. The CDR3 loop reads CASLDRLEQPQHF. The CDR3 nucleotides are TGTGCCAGCCTGGACCGTTTAGAGCAGCCCCAGCATTTT. The variable domain in full, completed from reference TRBV18 and TRBJ1-5, reads NAGVMQNPRHLVRRRGQEARLRCSPMKGHSHVYWYRQLPEEGLKFMVYLQKENIIDESGMPKERFSAEFPKEGPSILRIQQVVRGDSAAYFCASLDRLEQPQHFGDGTRLSIL.

The chain carries TRBV15 and TRBJ1-4, with D possibly TRBD1 on 6 matching bases. The germline V gene encodes CDR1 LNHNV and CDR2 YYDKDF (reference sequence). Trimming pared 5 bases from V and 8 bases from J, leaving 12 bases between. There are 13 residues in the CDR3. CDR3 sequence (DNA): TGTGCCACCAGCGGGGGACACTGGGAAAAACTGTTTTTT. Encoded protein: CATSGGHWEKLFF.

About this clone: The same CDR3 is also encoded by other DNA sequences in this sample. This chain connects TRBV9 to TRBJ1-1; D is unclear. CDR1 SGDLS and CDR2 YYNGEE come from the germline V gene. This CDR3 spans 12 amino acids. V was cut by 3 bases and J by 3 bases, with 6 bases left in between. For the CDR3, the DNA is TGTGCCAGCAGCGCCGGCTACACTGAAGCTTTCTTT. This sequence encodes CASSAGYTEAFF.

The CDR3 region is CAWSKASAYEQYF. CDR3 nucleotide sequence: TGTGCCTGGAGTAAGGCCTCAGCCTACGAGCAGTACTTC. This sequence joins TRBV30 and TRBJ2-7; no firm D call. The V end was cut by 2 bases, the J end by 2 bases, with 10 bases between. The V gene's germline CDR1 is GTSNPN and CDR2 SVGIG (reference sequence). This CDR3 is built from 13 residues.

This clone was observed once. This rearrangement joins TRBV7-9 to TRBJ2-1; 9 bases align to TRBD2. Germline CDR1 is SEHNR and CDR2 is FQNEAQ (reference sequence). V lost 7 bases, J lost 8 bases, and 12 bases stayed unmatched. This CDR3 region has 15 residues. The CDR3 protein is CASTMSSGEGDEQFF. CDR3 nucleotide sequence: TGTGCCAGCACCATGTCTAGCGGGGAGGGGGATGAGCAGTTCTTC.